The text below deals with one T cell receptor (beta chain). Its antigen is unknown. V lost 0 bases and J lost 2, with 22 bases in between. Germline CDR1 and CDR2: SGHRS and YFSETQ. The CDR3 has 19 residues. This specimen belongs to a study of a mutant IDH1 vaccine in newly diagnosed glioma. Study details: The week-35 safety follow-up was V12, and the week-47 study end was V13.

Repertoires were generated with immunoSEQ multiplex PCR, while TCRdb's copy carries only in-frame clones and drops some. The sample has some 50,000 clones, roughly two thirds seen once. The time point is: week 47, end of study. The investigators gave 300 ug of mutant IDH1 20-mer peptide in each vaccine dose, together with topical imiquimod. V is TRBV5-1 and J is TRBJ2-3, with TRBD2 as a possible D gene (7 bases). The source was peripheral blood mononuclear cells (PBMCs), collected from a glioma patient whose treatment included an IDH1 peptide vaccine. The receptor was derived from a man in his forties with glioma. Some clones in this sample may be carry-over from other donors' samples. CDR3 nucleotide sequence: TGCGCCAGCAGCTTGGACGGCTTGGGGGGCGGGGGATCCACAGATACGCAGTATTTT. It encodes CASSLDGLGGGGSTDTQYF. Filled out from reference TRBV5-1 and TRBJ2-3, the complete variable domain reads KAGVTQTPRYLIKTRGQQVTLSCSPISGHRSVSWYQQTPGQGLQFLFEYFSETQRNKGNFPGRFSGRQFSNSRSEMNVSTLELGDSALYLCASSLDGLGGGGSTDTQYFGPGTRLTVL.